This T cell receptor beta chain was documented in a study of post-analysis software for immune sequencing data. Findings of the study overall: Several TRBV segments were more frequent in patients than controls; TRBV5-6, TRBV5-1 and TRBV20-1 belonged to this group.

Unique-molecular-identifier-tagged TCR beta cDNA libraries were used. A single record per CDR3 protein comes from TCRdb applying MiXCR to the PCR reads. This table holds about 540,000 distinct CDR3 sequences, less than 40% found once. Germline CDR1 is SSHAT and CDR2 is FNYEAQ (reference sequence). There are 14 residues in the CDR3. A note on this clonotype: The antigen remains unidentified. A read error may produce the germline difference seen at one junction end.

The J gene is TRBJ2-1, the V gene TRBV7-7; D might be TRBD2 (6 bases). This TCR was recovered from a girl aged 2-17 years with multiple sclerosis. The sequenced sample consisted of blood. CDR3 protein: CASSPGLDYNERFF. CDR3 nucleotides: TGTGCTAGCAGCCCAGGACTGGACTACAATGAGCGGTTCTTC.